These 12 T cell receptor beta chains were all obtained from the same sample, sequenced in a study of shared clonotypes between healthy human individuals. The assay was immunoSEQ multiplex PCR, and TCRdb's table has in-frame clones only and misses some. The table includes about 2.2 million clones, just over 90% detected once. CD45RO-negative CD8 cells positively selected for CCR7 made up the naive population, which excluded terminally differentiated effector memory CD45RA+ cells. The material sequenced was naive CD8+ T cells from PBMCs. These receptors were taken from a man between 18 and 35 years old in good health. Some clones in this sample may be carry-over from other donors' samples.

The V gene is TRBV28, the J gene TRBJ2-6; D is unresolved. The CDR3 consists of 15 residues. The V end lost 3 bases, the J end lost 0 bases, and 6 bases lay between the germline ends. From germline, CDR1 is MDHEN and CDR2 SYDVKM. The CDR3 sequence: CASSFAVSGANVLTF. CDR3 nucleotide sequence: TGTGCCAGCAGTTTCGCGGTCTCTGGGGCCAACGTCCTGACTTTC.

The chain carries TRBV4-1 and TRBJ1-5; TRBD1 aligns across 10 bases. V dropped 2 bases and J dropped 5; count of bases not matched to a gene: 6. Germline values: CDR1 MGHRA, CDR2 YSYEKL. There are 16 residues in the CDR3. This CDR3 reads CASSQWGQGRDQPQHF. CDR3 DNA: TGCGCCAGCAGCCAATGGGGACAGGGGAGGGATCAGCCCCAGCATTTT.

The V gene is TRBV28, the J gene TRBJ1-5; 10 positions agree with TRBD1. Germline V CDR1 and CDR2: MDHEN, SYDVKM. V lost 3 bases to trimming and J lost 10 bases; unmatched junction nucleotides: 6. The CDR3 contains 14 residues. The CDR3, as DNA: TGTGCCAGCAGTTTGGGGACAGGGGCGAGTCCCCAGCATTTT. Its translation is CASSLGTGASPQHF.

The V and J genes are TRBV28 and TRBJ1-1, with TRBD1 as a possible D gene (5 bases). CDR1 is MDHEN, CDR2 SYDVKM, per germline. The CDR3 consists of 15 residues. The ends were cut back, 1 base at V and 5 bases at J, with 14 bases in the middle. This CDR3 is CASSLSGKRDTEAFF. The CDR3 bases are TGTGCCAGCAGTTTATCAGGGAAGAGGGATACTGAAGCTTTCTTT.

The gene calls are TRBV11-2 and TRBJ1-1; D is ambiguous. The CDR3 loop spans 15 amino acids. Between the trimmed V and J ends, which lost 3 bases and 1 base, there was a span of 12 bases. Germline values: CDR1 SGHAT, CDR2 FQNNGV. The CDR3 nucleotides read TGTGCCAGCAGCTTGGACGAGACAACGAACACTGAAGCTTTCTTT. Translated, it gives CASSLDETTNTEAFF.

The gene calls are TRBV29-1 and TRBJ2-3, with D possibly matching TRBD2 (5 bases). CDR3 length: 12 residues. V was pared by 1 base and J by 3 bases, with 5 bases between. CDR1 is SQVTM and CDR2 is ANQGSEA in the germline V gene. CDR3 sequence (DNA): TGCAGCGTTGAAGGGGAGACAGATACGCAGTATTTT. Its translation: CSVEGETDTQYF.

CDR3 in amino acids: CAISESAGGDEQFF. DNA of the CDR3: TGTGCCATCAGTGAGTCGGCGGGGGGGGATGAGCAGTTCTTC. The chain uses TRBV10-3 and TRBJ2-1; 9 bases fit TRBD2. V shed 0 bases, J shed 8 bases, and the junction held 2 bases outside the gene matches. CDR1 and CDR2 from the germline V gene are ENHRY and SYGVKD. The length of the CDR3 is 14 residues.

V and J are TRBV5-1 and TRBJ2-7, with D tentatively TRBD2 (6 bases). Looked up from germline, CDR1 is SGHRS and CDR2 is YFSETQ. The CDR3 contains 13 residues. V was pared by 3 bases and J by 6 bases, with 13 bases between. The CDR3 is CASSSGRPTEQYF. The CDR3 DNA reads TGCGCCAGCAGCTCGGGGAGGCCCACCGAGCAGTACTTC.

This clone has more than one count but fewer than ten. The V and J genes are TRBV6-1 and TRBJ1-1; D remains unclear. The CDR3 sequence is 14 residues long. With 3 bases removed from V and 7 bases from J, the gap between germline ends came to 15 bases. Germline V gene sequence: CDR1 MNHNS, CDR2 SASEGT. CDR3 loop: CASSDYGSGSEAFF. The DNA for the CDR3 is TGTGCCAGCAGTGATTACGGGTCTGGGAGTGAAGCTTTCTTT.

The chain uses TRBV30 and TRBJ2-1; 7 bases map to TRBD1. CDR3 length: 14 residues. V trimming: 3 bases; J trimming: 0 bases; junction bases outside the gene matches: 2. CDR1 is GTSNPN, CDR2 SVGIG, per germline (reference sequence). CDR3 amino acids: CAWRGDSSYNEQFF. DNA for the CDR3: TGTGCCTGGAGGGGGGACAGCTCCTACAATGAGCAGTTCTTC.

The genes are TRBV5-1 and TRBJ2-7; the D call may be TRBD1 or TRBD2 (5 bases each). The germline gives CDR1 SGHRS, CDR2 YFSETQ. This CDR3 comprises 15 residues. Deletions cut 4 bases from V and 2 bases from J, with 16 bases between. CDR3 sequence reads: CASSTSPGLAYEQYF. The CDR3 DNA is TGCGCCAGCAGCACATCCCCGGGGCTCGCCTACGAGCAGTACTTC. The full variable domain, its missing parts supplied by reference TRBV5-1 and TRBJ2-7, is KAGVTQTPRYLIKTRGQQVTLSCSPISGHRSVSWYQQTPGQGLQFLFEYFSETQRNKGNFPGRFSGRQFSNSRSEMNVSTLELGDSALYLCASSTSPGLAYEQYFGPGTRLTVT.

This clone is a singleton in its sample. The rearrangement links TRBV6-5 to TRBJ2-5, with 8 bases fitting TRBD1. The germline gives CDR1 MNHEY, CDR2 SVGAGI. V gave up 5 bases and J gave up 5 bases; unmatched junction bases: 7. The CDR3 is 14 amino acids. This CDR3 is CASSTQGAGETQYF. CDR3 nucleotides: TGTGCCAGCAGTACCCAGGGGGCGGGGGAGACCCAGTACTTC.